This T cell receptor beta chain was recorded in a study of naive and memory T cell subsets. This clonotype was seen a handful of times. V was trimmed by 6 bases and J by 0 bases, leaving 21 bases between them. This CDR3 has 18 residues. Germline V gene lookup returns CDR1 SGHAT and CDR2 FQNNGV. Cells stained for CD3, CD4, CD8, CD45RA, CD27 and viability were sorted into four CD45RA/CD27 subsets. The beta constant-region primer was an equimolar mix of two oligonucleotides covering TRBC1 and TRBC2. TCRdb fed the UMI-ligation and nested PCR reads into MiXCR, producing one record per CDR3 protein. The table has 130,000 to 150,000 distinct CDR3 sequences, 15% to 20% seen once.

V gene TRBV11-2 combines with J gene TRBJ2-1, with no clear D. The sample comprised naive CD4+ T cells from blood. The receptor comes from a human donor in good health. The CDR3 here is CASSRRSFSESSYNEQFF. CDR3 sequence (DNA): TGTGCCAGCAGTCGCCGATCCTTTTCGGAGAGCTCCTACAATGAGCAGTTCTTC. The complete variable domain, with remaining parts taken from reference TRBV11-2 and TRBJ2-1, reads EAGVAQSPRYKIIEKRQSVAFWCNPISGHATLYWYQQILGQGPKLLIQFQNNGVVDDSQLPKDRFSAERLKGVDSTLKIQPAKLEDSAVYLCASSRRSFSESSYNEQFFGPGTRLTVL.